The clone carrying this T cell receptor (beta chain) was seen a handful of times. Participants were aged about 18 to 100 years from about 25 US areas. Grouping used clinical history reported by participants in a survey and questionnaire. Germline CDR1 and CDR2: LGHDT and YNNKEL (reference sequence). Between the trimmed V and J ends, which lost 1 base and 5 bases, there was a span of 9 bases. CDR3 length equals 14 residues. These data are taken from a study of blood T cell repertoires in COVID-19. The overall study: The United States, Italy and Spain supplied acute and convalescent COVID-19 samples. T cells, B-cell-depleted T cells, or PBMCs provided the cDNA or gDNA that served as material.

Assay used: immunoSEQ multiplex PCR; TCRdb lists only in-frame clones, some missing. The data show just over 350,000 clones, with roughly nine tenths seen just once and 2.5% to 3.5% held by the top ten. The source material was PBMCs or T cells enriched from blood (not recorded which). This clonotype originated in a young woman who had recovered from COVID-19. V usage is TRBV3-1 (or the pseudogene TRBV3-2) and J usage is TRBJ2-1; unclear D gene. CDR3 DNA sequence: TGTGCCAGCAGCCAAGTATTAGCTAACAATGAGCAGTTCTTC. Its protein is CASSQVLANNEQFF.